Shown below are 28 T cell receptor beta chains from a single sample sequenced in a study of T cell responses to AZD1222 COVID-19 vaccine. Clones were sequenced by immunoSEQ multiplex PCR, and TCRdb holds only the in-frame ones, with some missing. The sample includes 140,000 or so clones, approximately 86% seen only once; the top ten take about 5%. This specimen was peripheral blood, taken 28 days after the second dose of the MenACWY control vaccine. The receptor source for this set is an adult who received the MenACWY meningococcal vaccine as a control.

The V gene is TRBV7-9, the J gene TRBJ1-3; D unresolved. Germline CDR1 SEHNR, CDR2 FQNEAQ (reference sequence). Trimming stripped 2 bases from V and 2 bases from J, with 4 bases between. This CDR3 is 13 amino acids long. CDR3 region: CASSLTTGNTIYF. The CDR3 DNA reads as TGTGCCAGCAGCTTAACTACTGGAAACACCATATATTTT.

The chain employs TRBV6-2 or TRBV6-3 and TRBJ2-7; tentative D call: TRBD2 (5 bases). The V and J ends lost 6 bases and 8 bases respectively, with 14 bases between them. The CDR3 spans 12 residues. Germline values: CDR1 MNHEY, CDR2 SVGEGT. CDR3 coding DNA: TGTGCCAGCAGCTCGGGATCCTTCAAGCAGTACTTC. Protein product: CASSSGSFKQYF.

This sequence joins TRBV13 and TRBJ1-3; D not certain. The ends were cut back, 1 base at V and 3 bases at J, with 1 base in the middle. The length of the CDR3 is 12 residues. CDR1 and CDR2 (germline): PRHDT, FYEKMQ (reference sequence). In DNA form, the CDR3 reads TGTGCCAGCAGCTTAGTTGGAAACACCATATATTTT. This encodes CASSLVGNTIYF.

DNA for the CDR3: TGTGCCTGGAGTGATTGGCAGCGACTCCACTTT. Its protein product is CAWSDWQRLHF. This chain uses TRBV30 with TRBJ1-6; D unclear. The germline gives CDR1 GTSNPN, CDR2 SVGIG (reference sequence). This CDR3 spans 11 amino acids. The V end lost 1 base, the J end lost 16 bases, and 11 bases lay between the germline ends. Together with reference TRBV30 and TRBJ1-6, the CDR3 gives the full variable domain: SQTIHQWPATLVQPVGSPLSLECTVEGTSNPNLYWYRQAAGRGLQLLFYSVGIGQISSEVPQNLSASRPQDRQFILSSKKLLLSDSGFYLCAWSDWQRLHFGNGTRLTVT.

With respect to this clone: This same CDR3 is encoded by further DNA sequences in the sample. This chain connects TRBV2 to TRBJ1-5; TRBD1 might be the D (6 bases). The V end lost 2 bases, the J end lost 4 bases, and 6 bases lay between the germline ends. The CDR3 runs 13 residues. Germline V lookup: CDR1 SNHLY, CDR2 FYNNEI. DNA of the CDR3: TGTGCCAGCAGTGAACAGGGGAATCAGCCCCAGCATTTT. This encodes CASSEQGNQPQHF. Supplemented by reference TRBV2 and TRBJ1-5, the full variable domain reads EPEVTQTPSHQVTQMGQEVILRCVPISNHLYFYWYRQILGQKVEFLVSFYNNEISEKSEIFDDQFSVERPDGSNFTLKIRSTKLEDSAMYFCASSEQGNQPQHFGDGTRLSIL.

The rearrangement links TRBV7-2 to TRBJ1-1; 7 nucleotides agree with TRBD1. The V gene end was trimmed by 6 bases and the J gene end by 5 bases; junction bases not matched to a gene: 6. The CDR3 has 13 amino acids. CDR1 is SGHTA and CDR2 is FQGNSA in the germline V gene. The CDR3 nucleotides read TGTGCCAGCAGTACGACAGGGATGACTGAAGCTTTCTTT. This sequence encodes CASSTTGMTEAFF.

This chain connects TRBV28 to TRBJ1-4; TRBD1 aligns across 7 bases. CDR1 and CDR2 (germline): MDHEN, SYDVKM. The CDR3 loop spans 12 amino acids. With 8 bases clipped from V and 6 bases from J, the junction kept 3 bases outside the gene matches. Here the CDR3 DNA reads TGTGCCAGCCACGACAGGGATGAAAAACTGTTTTTT. Residues: CASHDRDEKLFF.

This chain uses TRBV1 with TRBJ1-2. TRBV1 is annotated as a pseudogene. The CDR3 length is 17 residues. Here the CDR3 DNA reads TGCACCAGCAGCCAAGACAGGGAGCCCCCCCCGAACTATGGCTACACCTTC. Protein: CTSSQDREPPPNYGYTF.

The chain links TRBV12-3 or TRBV12-4 to TRBJ2-3; weak D call: TRBD2 (6 bases). The CDR3 covers 13 residues. V lost 8 bases, J lost 0 bases, and 9 bases lay in between. The CDR3 DNA reads TGTGCCAGCGGGGAGGATAGCACAGATACGCAGTATTTT. Translating gives CASGEDSTDTQYF.

This clone was observed a few times. V gene TRBV11-3 combines with J gene TRBJ2-3, with D tentatively TRBD1 (5 bases). This CDR3 spans 14 amino acids. V was shortened by 3 bases and J by 4 bases, with 11 bases between the two germline ends. Germline V lookup: CDR1 SGHNT, CDR2 YENEEA. In nucleotides, the CDR3 is TGTGCCAGCAGCTTCAGGGATTCCCCAGATACGCAGTATTTT. Its translation: CASSFRDSPDTQYF.

The gene calls are TRBV5-1 and TRBJ2-3; D is unclear. The CDR3 is 14 amino acids. Trimming removed 5 bases at V and 1 base at J, with 11 bases between. Looked up from germline, CDR1 is SGHRS and CDR2 is YFSETQ. As DNA, the CDR3 is TGCGCCAGCAGTTTCGACTCTGGCACAGATACGCAGTATTTT. As protein: CASSFDSGTDTQYF.

The rearrangement uses TRBV13 and TRBJ1-4; possible D gene TRBD1, 6 bases. CDR3 size: 15 residues. The V gene lost 7 bases and the J gene lost 1 base, with 13 bases spanning the gap. CDR1 PRHDT and CDR2 FYEKMQ come from the germline V gene (reference sequence). This chain's CDR3 is CASKGSGQTNEKLFF. In DNA, the CDR3 is TGTGCCAGCAAAGGGTCGGGACAAACTAATGAAAAACTGTTTTTT.

The chain carries TRBV10-3 and TRBJ1-2; D possibly corresponds to TRBD1 (5 bases). The germline V gene encodes CDR1 ENHRY and CDR2 SYGVKD. Trimming left V 4 bases short and J 7 bases short, with 19 bases between. The CDR3 is made up of 15 amino acids. CDR3 sequence reads: CAISAGLISMGGYTF. CDR3 in DNA: TGTGCCATCAGTGCGGGACTGATCTCTATGGGTGGCTACACCTTC.

The chain carries TRBV30 and TRBJ1-4; no firm D call. Germline lookup yields CDR1 GTSNPN and CDR2 SVGIG (reference sequence). V lost 5 bases and J lost 3, with 4 bases in between. The CDR3 has 11 amino acids. DNA of the CDR3: TGTGCCTGGGGGGCTAATGAAAAACTGTTTTTT. Protein: CAWGANEKLFF.

The chain recombines TRBV6-2 or TRBV6-3 with TRBJ1-5, with no clear D. V shed 5 bases and J shed 2 bases, with 13 bases lying between them. The CDR3 has 15 residues. Per the germline V gene, CDR1 is MNHEY and CDR2 is SVGEGT. Here the CDR3 reads CASSGWGMGNQPQHF. CDR3 coding DNA: TGTGCCAGCAGTGGGTGGGGAATGGGCAATCAGCCCCAGCATTTT.

On this clone: Other DNA sequences from this sample encode an identical CDR3 as well. The gene calls are TRBV7-9 and TRBJ2-2; unclear D gene. This CDR3 spans 12 amino acids. V gave up 3 bases and J gave up 1 base, with 0 bases separating them. Germline V gives CDR1 SEHNR, CDR2 FQNEAQ (reference sequence). CDR3 sequence (DNA): TGTGCCAGCAGCTTGAACACCGGGGAGCTGTTTTTT. Protein sequence: CASSLNTGELFF.

The chain employs TRBV12-5 and TRBJ1-1, with D uncertain. The germline V and J ends were trimmed by 5 bases and 4 bases, with 17 bases remaining between them. The CDR3 has 15 residues. Looked up from germline, CDR1 is LGHNT and CDR2 is FRNRAP. Written as DNA, the CDR3 is TGTGCTAGTGGTACGCGCCTCGAGTGGGGCACTGAAGCTTTCTTT. As protein: CASGTRLEWGTEAFF.

The chain couples TRBV19 to TRBJ2-3; 9 bases are a match to TRBD1. Trimming took 7 bases from V and 3 from J; bases not matched to a gene: 2. The CDR3 length is 13 residues. Looked up from germline, CDR1 is LNHDA and CDR2 is SQIVND (reference sequence). For the CDR3, the DNA is TGTGCCAGTAACAGGGGGCATACAGATACGCAGTATTTT. Translating it yields CASNRGHTDTQYF.

V is TRBV29-1 and J is TRBJ2-1; D is unresolved. Germline V gives CDR1 SQVTM, CDR2 ANQGSEA. The V and J ends lost 7 bases and 7 bases respectively, with 11 bases between them. The CDR3 is made up of 11 amino acids. In DNA form, the CDR3 reads TGCAGCGCCGATTGGGGTAATGAGCAGTTCTTC. This sequence encodes CSADWGNEQFF.

V gene TRBV6-5 combines with J gene TRBJ1-4, with 7 bases fitting TRBD1. J was trimmed by 7 bases and V by 0 bases; bases with no gene match: 5. Germline V CDR1 and CDR2: MNHEY, SVGAGI. The CDR3 contains 15 residues. DNA of the CDR3: TGTGCCAGCAGTTACTCACAGGGGCAGGGTGAAAAACTGTTTTTT. This encodes CASSYSQGQGEKLFF.

This clone was counted a few times. The rearrangement joins TRBV5-4 to TRBJ1-2, with a possible D match to TRBD1 (6 bases). CDR1 is SGHNT, CDR2 YYREEE, per germline (reference sequence). There are 16 residues in the CDR3. V lost 3 bases, J lost 1 base, and 16 bases lay in between. The CDR3 DNA follows: TGTGCCAGCAGCTCCCCCGCGGGGGCTTTTAACTATGGCTACACCTTC. Encoded protein: CASSSPAGAFNYGYTF. Combining the CDR3 with reference TRBV5-4 and TRBJ1-2 gives the whole variable domain ETGVTQSPTHLIKTRGQQVTLRCSSQSGHNTVSWYQQALGQGPQFIFQYYREEENGRGNFPPRFSGLQFPNYSSELNVNALELDDSALYLCASSSPAGAFNYGYTFGSGTRLTVV.

The rearrangement links TRBV4-2 to TRBJ1-1; weak D call: TRBD1 (5 bases). This CDR3 spans 14 amino acids. Trimming removed 4 bases from V and 1 base from J, with 10 bases in between. Germline V CDR1 and CDR2: LGHNA, YNFKEQ. CDR3 sequence: CASSPLQANTEAFF. CDR3 sequence (DNA): TGTGCCAGCAGCCCTTTACAGGCGAACACTGAAGCTTTCTTT.

This clone was seen a handful of times. The chain carries TRBV4-1 and TRBJ1-3; D perhaps matches TRBD1 (5 bases). Trimming cost V 0 bases and J 3 bases, with 12 bases left between them. The CDR3 runs 16 residues. Germline V lookup: CDR1 MGHRA, CDR2 YSYEKL. CDR3 region: CASSQEPRVYGNTIYF. For the CDR3, the DNA is TGCGCCAGCAGCCAAGAACCCAGGGTATATGGAAACACCATATATTTT.

V and J are TRBV7-5 and TRBJ1-1; the D call TRBD1 from the table was never checked on the DNA. TRBV7-5 represents a pseudogene. The CDR3 loop spans 16 amino acids. CDR3 DNA: TGTGCCAGAAGCTATCTGTTCAGGGGGCGAAGTGTCGGAGCTTTCTTT. Translation gives CARSYLFRGRSVGAFF.

This sequence joins TRBV3-1 (or the pseudogene TRBV3-2) and TRBJ1-2; D gene ambiguous. V lost 0 bases, J lost 4 bases, and 9 bases lay in between. The CDR3 sequence is 14 residues long. Germline CDR1 and CDR2: LGHDT and YNNKEL (reference sequence). The CDR3 nucleotides are TGTGCCAGCAGCCAAGATGACGAGGGCTATGGCTACACCTTC. Its translation: CASSQDDEGYGYTF.

The rearrangement joins TRBV7-2 to TRBJ1-1; D unresolved. CDR1 and CDR2 (germline): SGHTA, FQGNSA. The V end was cut by 5 bases, the J end by 6 bases, with 19 bases between. CDR3 length: 15 residues. The CDR3 region is CASSPQRAGNSEAFF. CDR3 DNA: TGTGCCAGCAGCCCCCAAAGGGCGGGAAACTCTGAAGCTTTCTTT.

J is TRBJ1-1 and V is TRBV4-3; TRBD1 might be the D (6 bases). V lost 2 bases and J lost 4, with 11 bases in between. Germline CDR1 LGHNA, CDR2 YSLEER. The CDR3 runs to 14 residues. The CDR3 reads CASSQLGRGTEAFF. For the CDR3, the DNA is TGCGCCAGCAGCCAACTGGGCAGGGGCACTGAAGCTTTCTTT.

The rearrangement links TRBV27 to TRBJ1-5, with 9 bases fitting TRBD1. The CDR3 is made up of 14 amino acids. The germline V gene has CDR1 MNHEY and CDR2 SMNVEV (reference sequence). V gave up 5 bases and J gave up 7 bases; unmatched junction bases: 6. Here the CDR3 DNA reads TGTGCCAGCAGTCCTGACAGGGGGACACAGCCCCAGCATTTT. Translated: CASSPDRGTQPQHF.